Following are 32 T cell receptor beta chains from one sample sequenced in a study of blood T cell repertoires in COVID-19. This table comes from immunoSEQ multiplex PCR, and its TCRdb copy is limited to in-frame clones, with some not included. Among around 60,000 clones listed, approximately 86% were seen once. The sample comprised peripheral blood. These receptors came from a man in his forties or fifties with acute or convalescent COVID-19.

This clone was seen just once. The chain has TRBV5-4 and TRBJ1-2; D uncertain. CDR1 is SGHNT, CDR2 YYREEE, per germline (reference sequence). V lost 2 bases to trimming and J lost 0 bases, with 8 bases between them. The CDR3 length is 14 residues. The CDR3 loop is CASSLGGSNYGYTF. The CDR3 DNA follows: TGTGCCAGCAGCTTAGGAGGATCTAACTATGGCTACACCTTC.

The CDR3 sequence: CASSLGLALSYEQYF. In DNA, the CDR3 is TGCGCCAGCAGCCTCGGACTAGCCCTCTCCTACGAGCAGTACTTC. The chain joins TRBV5-1 to TRBJ2-7; 8 positions agree with TRBD2. From germline, CDR1 is SGHRS and CDR2 YFSETQ. The V and J ends lost 4 bases and 0 bases, in that order; junction bases with no gene match: 6. This CDR3 is 15 amino acids long.

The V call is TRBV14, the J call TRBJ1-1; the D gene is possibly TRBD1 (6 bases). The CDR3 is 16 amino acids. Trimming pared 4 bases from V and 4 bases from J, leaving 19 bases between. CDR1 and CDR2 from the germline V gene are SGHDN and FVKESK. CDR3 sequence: CASSPGTPGGTTEAFF. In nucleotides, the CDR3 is TGTGCCAGCAGCCCGGGGACACCTGGAGGTACCACTGAAGCTTTCTTT.

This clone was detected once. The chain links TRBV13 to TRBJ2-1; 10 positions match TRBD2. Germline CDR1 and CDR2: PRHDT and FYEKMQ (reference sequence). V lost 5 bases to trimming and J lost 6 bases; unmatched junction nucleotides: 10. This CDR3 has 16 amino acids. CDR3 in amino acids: CASSKERGGRLNEQFF. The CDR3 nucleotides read TGTGCCAGCAGCAAGGAGCGGGGGGGTCGACTCAATGAGCAGTTCTTC.

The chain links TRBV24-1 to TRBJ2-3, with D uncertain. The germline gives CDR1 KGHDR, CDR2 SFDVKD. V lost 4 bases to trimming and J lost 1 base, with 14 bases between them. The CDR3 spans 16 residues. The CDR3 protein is CATSDPSLRGTDTQYF. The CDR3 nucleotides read TGTGCCACCAGTGACCCGTCCCTACGGGGCACAGATACGCAGTATTTT.

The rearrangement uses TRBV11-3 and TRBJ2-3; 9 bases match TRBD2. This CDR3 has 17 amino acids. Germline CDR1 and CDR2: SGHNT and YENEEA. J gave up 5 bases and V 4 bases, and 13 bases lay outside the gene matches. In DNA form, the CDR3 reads TGTGCCAGCAGCTGGGATTCTAGCGGGGTGTTTGGAGATACGCAGTATTTT. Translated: CASSWDSSGVFGDTQYF.

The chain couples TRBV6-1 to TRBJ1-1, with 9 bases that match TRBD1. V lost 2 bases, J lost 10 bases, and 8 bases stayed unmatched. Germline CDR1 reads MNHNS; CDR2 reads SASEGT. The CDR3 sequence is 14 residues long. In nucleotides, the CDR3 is TGTGCCAGCAGTGAATTGGGACAGGGACCGGGAGCTTTCTTT. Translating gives CASSELGQGPGAFF.

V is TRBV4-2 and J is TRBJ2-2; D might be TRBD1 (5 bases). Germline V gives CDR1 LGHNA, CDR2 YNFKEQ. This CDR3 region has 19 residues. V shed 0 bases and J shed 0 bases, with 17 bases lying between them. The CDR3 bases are TGTGCCAGCAGCCAAGAGCCCGGACAAACCTACGCGAACACCGGGGAGCTGTTTTTT. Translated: CASSQEPGQTYANTGELFF.

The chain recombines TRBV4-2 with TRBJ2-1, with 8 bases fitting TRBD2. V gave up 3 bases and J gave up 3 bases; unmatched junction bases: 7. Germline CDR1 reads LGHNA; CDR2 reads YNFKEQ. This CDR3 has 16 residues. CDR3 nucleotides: TGTGCCAGCAGCCAGAACACGGGGGGGGTCTACAATGAGCAGTTCTTC. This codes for CASSQNTGGVYNEQFF.

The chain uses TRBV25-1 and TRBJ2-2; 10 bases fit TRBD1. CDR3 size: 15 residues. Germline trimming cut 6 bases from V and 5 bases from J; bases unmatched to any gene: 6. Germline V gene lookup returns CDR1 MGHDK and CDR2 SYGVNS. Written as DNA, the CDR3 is TGTGCCAGCAGACCCCCGGGACAGGGGACCGGGGAGCTGTTTTTT. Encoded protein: CASRPPGQGTGELFF.

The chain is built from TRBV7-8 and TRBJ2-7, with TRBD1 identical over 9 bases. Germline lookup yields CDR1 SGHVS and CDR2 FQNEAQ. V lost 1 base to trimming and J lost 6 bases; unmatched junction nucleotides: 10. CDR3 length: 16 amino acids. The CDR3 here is CASSLGRGTGGREQYF. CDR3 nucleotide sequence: TGTGCCAGCAGCTTAGGACGAGGCACAGGGGGCCGCGAGCAGTACTTC.

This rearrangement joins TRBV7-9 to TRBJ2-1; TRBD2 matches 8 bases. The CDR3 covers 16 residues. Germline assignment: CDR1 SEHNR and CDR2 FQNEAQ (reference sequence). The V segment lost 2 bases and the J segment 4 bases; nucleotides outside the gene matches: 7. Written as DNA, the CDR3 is TGTGCCAGCAGCTTAACGGGACTAGGGGGGTACAATGAGCAGTTCTTC. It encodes CASSLTGLGGYNEQFF.

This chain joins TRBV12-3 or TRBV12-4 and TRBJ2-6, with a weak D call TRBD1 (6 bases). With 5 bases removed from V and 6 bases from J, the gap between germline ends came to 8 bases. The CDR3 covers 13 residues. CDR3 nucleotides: TGTGCCAGCAGTGAGGGGGAGGCCAACGTCCTGACTTTC. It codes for CASSEGEANVLTF.

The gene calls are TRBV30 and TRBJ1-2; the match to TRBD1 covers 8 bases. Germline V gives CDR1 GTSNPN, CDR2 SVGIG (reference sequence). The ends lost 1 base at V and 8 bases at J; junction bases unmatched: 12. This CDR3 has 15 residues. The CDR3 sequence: CAWSGDTGGSGGYTF. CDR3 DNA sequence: TGTGCCTGGAGTGGGGACACAGGGGGATCTGGGGGCTACACCTTC.

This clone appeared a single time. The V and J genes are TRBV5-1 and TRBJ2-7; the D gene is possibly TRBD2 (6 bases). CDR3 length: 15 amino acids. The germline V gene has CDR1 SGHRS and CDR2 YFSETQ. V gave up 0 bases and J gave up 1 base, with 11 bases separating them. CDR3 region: CASSLVAGGSYEQYF. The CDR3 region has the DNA TGCGCCAGCAGCTTGGTGGCTGGGGGGTCCTACGAGCAGTACTTC.

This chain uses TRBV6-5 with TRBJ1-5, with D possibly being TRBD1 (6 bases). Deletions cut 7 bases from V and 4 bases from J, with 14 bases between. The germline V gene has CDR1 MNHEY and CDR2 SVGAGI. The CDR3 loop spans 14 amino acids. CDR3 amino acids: CASKGGTDNQPQHF. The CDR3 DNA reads TGTGCCAGCAAGGGGGGGACGGATAATCAGCCCCAGCATTTT.

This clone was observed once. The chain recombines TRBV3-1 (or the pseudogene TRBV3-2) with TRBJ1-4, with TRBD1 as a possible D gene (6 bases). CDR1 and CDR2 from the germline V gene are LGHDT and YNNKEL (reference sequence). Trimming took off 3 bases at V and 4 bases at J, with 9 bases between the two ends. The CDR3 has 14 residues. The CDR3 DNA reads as TGTGCCAGCAGCCACAGGGGCTATAATGAAAAACTGTTTTTT. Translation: CASSHRGYNEKLFF.

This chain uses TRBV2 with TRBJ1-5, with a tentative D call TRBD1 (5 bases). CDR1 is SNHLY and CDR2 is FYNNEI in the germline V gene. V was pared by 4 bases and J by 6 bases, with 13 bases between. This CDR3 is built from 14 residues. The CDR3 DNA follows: TGTGCCAGCAGTGTAGGACGGGGGTTTCAGCCCCAGCATTTT. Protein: CASSVGRGFQPQHF.

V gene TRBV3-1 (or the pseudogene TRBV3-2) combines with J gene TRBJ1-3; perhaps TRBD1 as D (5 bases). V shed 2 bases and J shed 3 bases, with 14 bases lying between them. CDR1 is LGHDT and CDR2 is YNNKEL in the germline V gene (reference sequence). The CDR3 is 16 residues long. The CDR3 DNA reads TGTGCCAGCAGCCAAAGGGGTGATTCCCTTGGAAACACCATATATTTT. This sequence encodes CASSQRGDSLGNTIYF.

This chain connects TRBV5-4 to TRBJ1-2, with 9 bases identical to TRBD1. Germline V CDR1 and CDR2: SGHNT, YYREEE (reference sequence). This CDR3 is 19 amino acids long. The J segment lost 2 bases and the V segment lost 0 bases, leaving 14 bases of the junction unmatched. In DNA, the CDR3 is TGTGCCAGCAGCTTGGAGGTTGGGACAGGGCCCCTTTCCAACTATGGCTACACCTTC. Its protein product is CASSLEVGTGPLSNYGYTF. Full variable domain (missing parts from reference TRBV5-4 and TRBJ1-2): ETGVTQSPTHLIKTRGQQVTLRCSSQSGHNTVSWYQQALGQGPQFIFQYYREEENGRGNFPPRFSGLQFPNYSSELNVNALELDDSALYLCASSLEVGTGPLSNYGYTFGSGTRLTVV.

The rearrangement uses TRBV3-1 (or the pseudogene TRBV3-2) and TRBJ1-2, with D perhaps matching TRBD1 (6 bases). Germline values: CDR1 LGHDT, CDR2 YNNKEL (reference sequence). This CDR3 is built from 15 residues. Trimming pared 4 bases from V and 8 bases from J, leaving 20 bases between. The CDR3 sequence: CASSPLIQGTEGYTF. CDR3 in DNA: TGTGCCAGCAGCCCTCTGATACAGGGCACGGAAGGCTACACCTTC.

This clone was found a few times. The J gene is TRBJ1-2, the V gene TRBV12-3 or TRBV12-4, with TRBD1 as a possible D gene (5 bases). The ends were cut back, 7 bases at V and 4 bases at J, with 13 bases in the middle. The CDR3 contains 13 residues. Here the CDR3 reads CASNPLGGYGYTF. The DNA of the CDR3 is TGTGCCAGCAACCCCTTGGGGGGCTATGGCTACACCTTC.

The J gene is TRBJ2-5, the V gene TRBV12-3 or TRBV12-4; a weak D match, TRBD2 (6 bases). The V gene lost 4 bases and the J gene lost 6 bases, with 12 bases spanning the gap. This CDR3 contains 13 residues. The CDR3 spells CASSSTREQTQYF. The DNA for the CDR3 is TGTGCCAGCAGTTCGACTAGGGAGCAGACCCAGTACTTC.

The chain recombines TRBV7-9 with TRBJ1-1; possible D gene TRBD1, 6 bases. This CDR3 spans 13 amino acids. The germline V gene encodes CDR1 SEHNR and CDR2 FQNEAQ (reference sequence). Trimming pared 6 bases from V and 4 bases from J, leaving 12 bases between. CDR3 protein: CASSNREGTEAFF. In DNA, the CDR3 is TGTGCCAGCAGTAACAGGGAGGGCACTGAAGCTTTCTTT.

DNA of the CDR3: TGCGCCAGCAGCTTTGGGGGGGCCTCGGAGACCCAGTACTTC. Translating gives CASSFGGASETQYF. The V and J genes are TRBV5-1 and TRBJ2-5, with D perhaps matching TRBD2 (7 bases). Germline V CDR1 and CDR2: SGHRS, YFSETQ. Trimming shortened V by 2 bases and J by 5 bases, and 13 bases separated the two germline ends. This CDR3 spans 14 amino acids.

The CDR3 sequence: CASSSLGSAQETQYF. DNA of the CDR3: TGTGCCAGCAGCTCTCTCGGGAGCGCCCAAGAGACCCAGTACTTC. The chain uses TRBV7-7 and TRBJ2-5, with D tentatively TRBD2 (6 bases). The V and J ends lost 4 bases and 1 base respectively, with 13 bases between them. This CDR3 has 15 residues. Per germline, CDR1 SSHAT and CDR2 FNYEAQ (reference sequence).

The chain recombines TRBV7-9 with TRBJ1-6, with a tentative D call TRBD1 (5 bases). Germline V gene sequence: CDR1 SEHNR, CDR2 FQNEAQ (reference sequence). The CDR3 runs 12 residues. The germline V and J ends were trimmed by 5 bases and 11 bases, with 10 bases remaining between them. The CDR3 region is CASSPLGPPLHF. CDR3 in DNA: TGTGCCAGCAGCCCCCTGGGGCCACCCCTCCACTTT.

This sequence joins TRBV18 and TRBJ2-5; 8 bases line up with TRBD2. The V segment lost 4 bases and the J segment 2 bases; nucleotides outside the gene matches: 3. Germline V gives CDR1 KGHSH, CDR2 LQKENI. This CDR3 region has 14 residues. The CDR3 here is CASSQGLGQETQYF. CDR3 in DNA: TGTGCCAGCTCACAGGGACTAGGTCAAGAGACCCAGTACTTC.

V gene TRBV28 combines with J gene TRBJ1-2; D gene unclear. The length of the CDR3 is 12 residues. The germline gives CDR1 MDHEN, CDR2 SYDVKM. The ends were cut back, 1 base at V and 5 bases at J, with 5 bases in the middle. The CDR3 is CASSLFQYGYTF. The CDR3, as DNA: TGTGCCAGCAGTTTATTCCAGTATGGCTACACCTTC.

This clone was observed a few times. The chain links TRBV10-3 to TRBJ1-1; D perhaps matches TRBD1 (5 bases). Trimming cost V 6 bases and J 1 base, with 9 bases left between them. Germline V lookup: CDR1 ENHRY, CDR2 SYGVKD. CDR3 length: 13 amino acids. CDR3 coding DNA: TGTGCCATCAGCCAAGACAGGAACACTGAAGCTTTCTTT. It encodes CAISQDRNTEAFF.

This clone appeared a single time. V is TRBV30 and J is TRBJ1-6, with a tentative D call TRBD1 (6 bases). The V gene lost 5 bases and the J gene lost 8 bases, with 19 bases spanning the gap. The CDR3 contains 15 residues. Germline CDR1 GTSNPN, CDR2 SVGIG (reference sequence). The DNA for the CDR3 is TGTGCCTGGTCCCCCGGGGGGCAGGGAGATTCACCCCTCCACTTT. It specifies CAWSPGGQGDSPLHF.

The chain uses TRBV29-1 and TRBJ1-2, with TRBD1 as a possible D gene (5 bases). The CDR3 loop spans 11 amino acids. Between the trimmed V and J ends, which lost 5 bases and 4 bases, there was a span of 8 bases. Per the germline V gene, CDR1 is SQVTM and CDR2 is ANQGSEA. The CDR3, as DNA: TGCAGCGTTAACGGGGGCTATGGCTACACCTTC. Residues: CSVNGGYGYTF.